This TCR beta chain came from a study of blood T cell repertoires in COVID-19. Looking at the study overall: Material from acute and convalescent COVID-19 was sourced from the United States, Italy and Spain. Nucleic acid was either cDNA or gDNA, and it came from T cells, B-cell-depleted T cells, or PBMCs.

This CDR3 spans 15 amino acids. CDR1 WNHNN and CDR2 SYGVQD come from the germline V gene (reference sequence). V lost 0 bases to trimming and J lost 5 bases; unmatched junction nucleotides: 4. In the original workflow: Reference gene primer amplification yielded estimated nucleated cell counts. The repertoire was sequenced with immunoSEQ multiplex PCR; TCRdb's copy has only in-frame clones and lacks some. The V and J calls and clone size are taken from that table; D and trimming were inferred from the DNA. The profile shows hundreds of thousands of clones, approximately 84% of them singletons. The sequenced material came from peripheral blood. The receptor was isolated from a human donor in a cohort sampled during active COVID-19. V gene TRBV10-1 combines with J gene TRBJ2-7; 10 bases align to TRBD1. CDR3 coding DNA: TGCGCCAGCAGTGAGTCCGGGACAGGGGCTGACGAGCAGTACTTC. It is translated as CASSESGTGADEQYF.